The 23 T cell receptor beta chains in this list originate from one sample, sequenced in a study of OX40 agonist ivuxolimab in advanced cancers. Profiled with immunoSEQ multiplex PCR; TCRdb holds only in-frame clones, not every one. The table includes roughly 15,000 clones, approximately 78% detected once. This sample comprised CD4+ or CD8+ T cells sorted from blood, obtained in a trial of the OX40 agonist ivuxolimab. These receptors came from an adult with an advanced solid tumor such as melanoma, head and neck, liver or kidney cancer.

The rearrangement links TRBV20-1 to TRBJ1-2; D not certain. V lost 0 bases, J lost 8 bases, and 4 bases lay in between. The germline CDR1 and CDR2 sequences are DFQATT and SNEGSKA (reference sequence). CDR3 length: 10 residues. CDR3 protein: CSAREGGYTF. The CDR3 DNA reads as TGCAGTGCTAGAGAGGGCGGCTACACCTTC.

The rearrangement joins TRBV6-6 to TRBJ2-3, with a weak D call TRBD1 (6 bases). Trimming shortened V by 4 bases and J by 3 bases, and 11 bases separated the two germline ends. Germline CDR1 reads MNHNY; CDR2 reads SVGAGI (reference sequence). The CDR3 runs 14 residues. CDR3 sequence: CASSLGARTDTQYF. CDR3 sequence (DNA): TGTGCCAGCAGTTTGGGGGCACGGACAGATACGCAGTATTTT.

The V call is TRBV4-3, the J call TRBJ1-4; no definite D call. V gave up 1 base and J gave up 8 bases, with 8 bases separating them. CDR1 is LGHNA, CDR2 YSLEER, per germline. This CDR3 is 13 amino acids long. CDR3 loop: CASSQVGGEKLFF. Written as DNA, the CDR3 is TGCGCCAGCAGCCAAGTGGGCGGAGAAAAACTGTTTTTT.

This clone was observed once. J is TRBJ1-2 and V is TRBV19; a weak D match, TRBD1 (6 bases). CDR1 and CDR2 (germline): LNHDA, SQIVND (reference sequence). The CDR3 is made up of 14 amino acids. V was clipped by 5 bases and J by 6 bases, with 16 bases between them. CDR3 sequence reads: CASSYRDIRDGYTF. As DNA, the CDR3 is TGTGCCAGTAGTTACCGGGACATACGAGATGGCTACACCTTC. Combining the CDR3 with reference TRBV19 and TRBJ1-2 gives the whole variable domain DGGITQSPKYLFRKEGQNVTLSCEQNLNHDAMYWYRQDPGQGLRLIYYSQIVNDFQKGDIAEGYSVSREKKESFPLTVTSAQKNPTAFYLCASSYRDIRDGYTFGSGTRLTVV.

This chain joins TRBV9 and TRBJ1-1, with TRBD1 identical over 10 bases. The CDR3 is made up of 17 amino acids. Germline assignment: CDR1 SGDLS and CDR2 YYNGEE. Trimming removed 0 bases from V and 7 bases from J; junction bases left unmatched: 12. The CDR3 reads CASSVAPTGGAGVEAFF. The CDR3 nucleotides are TGTGCCAGCAGCGTAGCTCCGACAGGGGGCGCGGGTGTTGAAGCTTTCTTT.

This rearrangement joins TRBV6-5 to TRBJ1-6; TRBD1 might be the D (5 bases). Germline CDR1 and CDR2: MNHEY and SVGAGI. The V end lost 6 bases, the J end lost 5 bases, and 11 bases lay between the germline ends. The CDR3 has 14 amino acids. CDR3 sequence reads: CASRMDTDNSPLHF. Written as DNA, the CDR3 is TGTGCCAGCAGAATGGACACCGATAATTCACCCCTCCACTTT.

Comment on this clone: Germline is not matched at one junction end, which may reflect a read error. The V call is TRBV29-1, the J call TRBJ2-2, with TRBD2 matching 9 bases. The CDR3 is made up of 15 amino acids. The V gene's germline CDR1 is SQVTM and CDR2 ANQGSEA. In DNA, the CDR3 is TGCAGCCCCCCTGACGCTAGCGGGAACAGCGGGGAGCTGTTTTTT. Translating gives CSPPDASGNSGELFF.

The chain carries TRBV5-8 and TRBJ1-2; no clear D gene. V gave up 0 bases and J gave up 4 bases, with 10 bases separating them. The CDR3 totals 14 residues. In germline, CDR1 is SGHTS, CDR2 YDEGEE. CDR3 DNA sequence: TGTGCCAGCAGCTTGGGCAACAGCCGCTATGGCTACACCTTC. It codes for CASSLGNSRYGYTF.

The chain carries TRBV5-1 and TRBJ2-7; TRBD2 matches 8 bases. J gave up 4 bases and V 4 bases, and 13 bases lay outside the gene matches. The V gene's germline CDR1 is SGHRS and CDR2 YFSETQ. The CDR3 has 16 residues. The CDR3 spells CASSVEGAGARYEQYF. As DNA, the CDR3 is TGCGCCAGCAGCGTGGAGGGAGCGGGGGCAAGATACGAGCAGTACTTC.

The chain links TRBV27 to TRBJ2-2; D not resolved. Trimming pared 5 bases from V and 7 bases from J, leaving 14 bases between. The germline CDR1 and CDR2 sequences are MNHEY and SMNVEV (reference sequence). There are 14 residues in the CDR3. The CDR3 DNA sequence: TGTGCCAGCAGTCTACTATTCGGCGGCGGGGAGCTGTTTTTT. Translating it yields CASSLLFGGGELFF.

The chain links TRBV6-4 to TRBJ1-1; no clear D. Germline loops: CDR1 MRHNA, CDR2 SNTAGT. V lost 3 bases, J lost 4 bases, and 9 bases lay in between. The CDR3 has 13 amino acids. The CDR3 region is CASSEHPSTEAFF. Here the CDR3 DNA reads TGTGCCAGCAGTGAACACCCTAGCACTGAAGCTTTCTTT.

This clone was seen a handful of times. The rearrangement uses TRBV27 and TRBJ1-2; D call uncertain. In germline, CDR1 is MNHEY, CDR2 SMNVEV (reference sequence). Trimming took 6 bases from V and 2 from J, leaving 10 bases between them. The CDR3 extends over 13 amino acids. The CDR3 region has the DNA TGTGCCAGCAGGGCAGACCAAAACTATGGCTACACCTTC. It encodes CASRADQNYGYTF.

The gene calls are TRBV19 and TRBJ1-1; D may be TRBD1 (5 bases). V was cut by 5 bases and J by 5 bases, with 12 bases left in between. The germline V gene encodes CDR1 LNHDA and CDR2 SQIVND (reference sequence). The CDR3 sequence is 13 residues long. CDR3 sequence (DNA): TGTGCCAGTAGTGGGCAGGGAGGGACTGAAGCTTTCTTT. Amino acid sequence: CASSGQGGTEAFF. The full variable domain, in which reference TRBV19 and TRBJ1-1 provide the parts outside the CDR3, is DGGITQSPKYLFRKEGQNVTLSCEQNLNHDAMYWYRQDPGQGLRLIYYSQIVNDFQKGDIAEGYSVSREKKESFPLTVTSAQKNPTAFYLCASSGQGGTEAFFGQGTRLTVV.

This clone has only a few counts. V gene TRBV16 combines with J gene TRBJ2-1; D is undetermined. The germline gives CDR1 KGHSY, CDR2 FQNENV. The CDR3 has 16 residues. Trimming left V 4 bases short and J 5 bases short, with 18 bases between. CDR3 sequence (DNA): TGTGCCAGCAGCCCGCTGGGATTGGGCGCCGACAATGAGCAGTTCTTC. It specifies CASSPLGLGADNEQFF. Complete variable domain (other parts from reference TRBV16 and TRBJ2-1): GEEVAQTPKHLVRGEGQKAKLYCAPIKGHSYVFWYQQVLKNEFKFLISFQNENVFDETGMPKERFSAKCLPNSPCSLEIQATKLEDSAVYFCASSPLGLGADNEQFFGPGTRLTVL.

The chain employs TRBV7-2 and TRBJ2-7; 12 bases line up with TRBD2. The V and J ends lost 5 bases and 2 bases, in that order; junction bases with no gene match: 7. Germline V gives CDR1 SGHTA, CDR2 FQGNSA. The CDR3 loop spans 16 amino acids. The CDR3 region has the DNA TGTGCCAGCAGCCCCAGGGGACTAGCGGGCCCCTACGAGCAGTACTTC. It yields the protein CASSPRGLAGPYEQYF.

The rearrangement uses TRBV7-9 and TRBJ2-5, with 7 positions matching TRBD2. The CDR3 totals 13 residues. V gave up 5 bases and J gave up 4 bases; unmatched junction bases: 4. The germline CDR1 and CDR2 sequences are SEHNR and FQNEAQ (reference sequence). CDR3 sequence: CASSRASGETQYF. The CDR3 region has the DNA TGTGCCAGCAGCCGAGCTAGCGGAGAGACCCAGTACTTC.

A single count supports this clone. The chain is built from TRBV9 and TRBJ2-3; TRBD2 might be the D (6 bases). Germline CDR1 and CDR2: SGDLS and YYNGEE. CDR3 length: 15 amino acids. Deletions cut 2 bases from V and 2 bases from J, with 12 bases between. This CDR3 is CASSVLADSTDTQYF. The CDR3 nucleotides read TGTGCCAGCAGCGTCTTAGCGGACTCCACAGATACGCAGTATTTT.

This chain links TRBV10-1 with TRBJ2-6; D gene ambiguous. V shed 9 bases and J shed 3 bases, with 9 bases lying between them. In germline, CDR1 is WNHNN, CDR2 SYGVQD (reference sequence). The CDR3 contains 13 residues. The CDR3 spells CARVTCGANVLTF. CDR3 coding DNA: TGCGCCAGAGTAACTTGTGGGGCCAACGTCCTGACTTTC.

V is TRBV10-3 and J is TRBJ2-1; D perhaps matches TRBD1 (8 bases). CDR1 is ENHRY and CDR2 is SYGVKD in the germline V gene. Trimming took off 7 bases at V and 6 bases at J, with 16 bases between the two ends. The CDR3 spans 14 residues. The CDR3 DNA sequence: TGTGCCATCACCCAGGACAGGGAGGGCAATGAGCAGTTCTTC. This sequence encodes CAITQDREGNEQFF.

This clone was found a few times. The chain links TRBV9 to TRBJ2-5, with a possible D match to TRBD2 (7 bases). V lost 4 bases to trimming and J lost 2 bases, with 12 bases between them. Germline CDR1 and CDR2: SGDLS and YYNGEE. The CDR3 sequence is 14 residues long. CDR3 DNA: TGTGCCAGCAGCTCTAGGGGGGGTCAAGAGACCCAGTACTTC. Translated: CASSSRGGQETQYF.

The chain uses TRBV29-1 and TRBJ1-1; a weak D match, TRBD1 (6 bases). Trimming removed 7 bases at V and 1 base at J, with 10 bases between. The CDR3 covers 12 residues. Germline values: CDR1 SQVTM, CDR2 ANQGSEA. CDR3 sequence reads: CSASDRNTEAFF. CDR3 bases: TGCAGCGCTTCGGACAGGAACACTGAAGCTTTCTTT.

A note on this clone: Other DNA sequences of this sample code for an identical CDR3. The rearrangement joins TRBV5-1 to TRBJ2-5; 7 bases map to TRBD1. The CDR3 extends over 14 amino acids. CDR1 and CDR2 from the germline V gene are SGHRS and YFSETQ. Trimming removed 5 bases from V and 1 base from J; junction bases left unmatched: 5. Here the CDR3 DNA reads TGCGCCAGCAGTCGGGACAGCTTCCAAGAGACCCAGTACTTC. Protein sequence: CASSRDSFQETQYF.

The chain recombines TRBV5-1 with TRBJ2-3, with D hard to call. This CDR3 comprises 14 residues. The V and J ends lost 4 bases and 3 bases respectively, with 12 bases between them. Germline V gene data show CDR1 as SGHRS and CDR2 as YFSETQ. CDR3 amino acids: CASSRAVFTDTQYF. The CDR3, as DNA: TGCGCCAGCAGCAGGGCAGTTTTTACAGATACGCAGTATTTT.